These 24 T cell receptor beta chains share one sample of origin, sequenced in a study of cytotoxic CD8 clonotypes in ibrutinib-treated CLL. Method: immunoSEQ multiplex PCR; TCRdb's copy keeps in-frame clones and lacks some. The sample has under 200,000 clones; approximately 80% are singletons. Sample: PBMCs, taken after 24 months of ibrutinib treatment. The source is a human donor with chronic lymphocytic leukemia.

This chain uses TRBV9 with TRBJ2-2; D not resolved. The CDR3 covers 13 residues. In germline, CDR1 is SGDLS, CDR2 YYNGEE. Trimming removed 1 base from V and 6 bases from J, with 7 bases in between. DNA for the CDR3: TGTGCCAGCAGCGTATATCTAGCCGGGGAGCTGTTTTTT. Translating it yields CASSVYLAGELFF. The whole variable domain, filled in from reference TRBV9 and TRBJ2-2, reads DSGVTQTPKHLITATGQRVTLRCSPRSGDLSVYWYQQSLDQGLQFLIQYYNGEERAKGNILERFSAQQFPDLHSELNLSSLELGDSALYFCASSVYLAGELFFGEGSRLTVL.

The rearrangement uses TRBV12-5 and TRBJ1-3, with a possible D match to TRBD1 (5 bases). The V and J ends lost 7 bases and 4 bases respectively, with 23 bases between them. The CDR3 sequence is 17 residues long. Germline loops: CDR1 LGHNT, CDR2 FRNRAP. The CDR3 loop is CASDRDSRRYSGNTIYF. The CDR3 DNA reads as TGTGCTAGTGATCGGGACTCCCGACGGTACTCCGGAAACACCATATATTTT.

The chain has TRBV7-3 and TRBJ2-7, with a tentative D call TRBD1 (6 bases). From germline, CDR1 is SGHTA and CDR2 FQGTGA. Trimming pared 4 bases from V and 4 bases from J, leaving 14 bases between. This CDR3 contains 14 residues. The CDR3: CASSSRTESYEQYF. The DNA of the CDR3 is TGTGCCAGCAGCTCTCGGACAGAGTCGTACGAGCAGTACTTC.

This chain uses TRBV27 with TRBJ2-1; TRBD1 might be the D (6 bases). V shed 9 bases and J shed 0 bases, with 12 bases lying between them. Germline V lookup: CDR1 MNHEY, CDR2 SMNVEV (reference sequence). This CDR3 comprises 14 residues. The CDR3 loop is CASSRGSSYNEQFF. The CDR3 region has the DNA TGTGCCAGTAGTAGGGGGAGCTCCTACAATGAGCAGTTCTTC.

The rearrangement links TRBV6-6 to TRBJ1-1; 9 bases align to TRBD1. CDR1 and CDR2 (germline): MNHNY, SVGAGI (reference sequence). The CDR3 loop spans 16 amino acids. V shed 5 bases, J shed 1 base, and the junction held 8 bases outside the gene matches. The CDR3 loop reads CASSPGTGRENTEAFF. The CDR3 region has the DNA TGTGCCAGCAGTCCCGGGACAGGGAGGGAGAACACTGAAGCTTTCTTT.

The table lists this clone with a few counts. The genes are TRBV7-8 and TRBJ2-3; tentatively, D is TRBD2 (6 bases). The CDR3 extends over 14 amino acids. Germline CDR1 is SGHVS and CDR2 is FQNEAQ. V was shortened by 5 bases and J by 9 bases, with 18 bases between the two germline ends. Here the CDR3 reads CASSIDGGAGTQYF. Written as DNA, the CDR3 is TGTGCCAGCAGCATAGACGGGGGAGCAGGAACGCAGTATTTT.

The J gene is TRBJ2-1, the V gene TRBV5-6; D is undetermined. The length of the CDR3 is 17 residues. CDR1 is SGHDT and CDR2 is YYEEEE in the germline V gene. Trimming removed 3 bases from V and 2 bases from J, with 18 bases in between. Here the CDR3 DNA reads TGTGCCAGCAGCTCGTACTTCTCAACGGCCCCCTACAATGAGCAGTTCTTC. It yields the protein CASSSYFSTAPYNEQFF.

The genes are TRBV4-1 and TRBJ2-3; 10 positions match TRBD1. The length of the CDR3 is 15 residues. Germline V gene sequence: CDR1 MGHRA, CDR2 YSYEKL. The trim removed 5 bases at V and 0 bases at J, leaving 2 bases unmatched. This CDR3 reads CASSLGQGSTDTQYF. The CDR3 DNA follows: TGCGCCAGCAGCTTGGGACAGGGGAGCACAGATACGCAGTATTTT.

The chain couples TRBV18 to TRBJ2-1; the D call may be TRBD1 or TRBD2 (5 bases each). CDR1 and CDR2 from the germline V gene are KGHSH and LQKENI. The CDR3 is made up of 17 amino acids. Trimming left V 1 base short and J 8 bases short, with 21 bases between. CDR3 protein: CASSPRGRQTVGDEQFF. DNA for the CDR3: TGTGCCAGCTCACCACGGGGCAGACAGACCGTCGGGGATGAGCAGTTCTTC.

The chain combines TRBV6-1 with TRBJ1-2; 7 bases line up with TRBD1. CDR3 size: 15 residues. The germline CDR1 and CDR2 sequences are MNHNS and SASEGT. The V and J ends lost 7 bases and 4 bases, in that order; junction bases with no gene match: 12. This CDR3 reads CASNRPGQKFYGYTF. In DNA, the CDR3 is TGTGCCAGCAACAGACCGGGACAGAAATTCTATGGCTACACCTTC.

This clone appeared a single time. The gene calls are TRBV5-1 and TRBJ2-7; TRBD1 matches at 9 bases. Germline CDR1 SGHRS, CDR2 YFSETQ. After removal of 4 bases from V and 6 bases from J, the junction contained 11 bases not matched to a gene. This CDR3 is 15 amino acids long. Here the CDR3 DNA reads TGCGCCAGCAGCGCCCCAGGTGGGACAGGGACCGAGCAGTACTTC. Its translation: CASSAPGGTGTEQYF.

The J gene is TRBJ2-7, the V gene TRBV5-1; the match to TRBD1 covers 9 bases. J gave up 5 bases and V 0 bases, and 6 bases lay outside the gene matches. Germline CDR1 and CDR2: SGHRS and YFSETQ. This CDR3 has 15 amino acids. The CDR3 region is CASSLVLTGGDEQYF. DNA for the CDR3: TGCGCCAGCAGCTTGGTATTGACAGGGGGAGACGAGCAGTACTTC.

The genes are TRBV4-3 and TRBJ2-7; 10 bases align to TRBD2. Germline trimming cut 2 bases from V and 4 bases from J; bases unmatched to any gene: 11. Germline V gene sequence: CDR1 LGHNA, CDR2 YSLEER. The CDR3 sequence is 17 residues long. The CDR3 region is CASSQKIASGSFYEQYF. Here the CDR3 DNA reads TGCGCCAGCAGCCAAAAGATCGCTAGCGGGAGCTTTTACGAGCAGTACTTC.

J is TRBJ1-2 and V is TRBV7-9, with D perhaps TRBD1 (5 bases). CDR1 is SEHNR and CDR2 is FQNEAQ in the germline V gene (reference sequence). This CDR3 region has 14 residues. With 1 base removed from V and 2 bases from J, the gap between germline ends came to 8 bases. The CDR3 reads CASSLEWGNYGYTF. The CDR3 coding sequence is TGTGCCAGCAGCTTAGAATGGGGGAACTATGGCTACACCTTC.

V gene TRBV5-6 combines with J gene TRBJ1-4, with 9 positions matching TRBD1. Germline V CDR1 and CDR2: SGHDT, YYEEEE. V shed 4 bases, J shed 7 bases, and the junction held 5 bases outside the gene matches. The CDR3 is made up of 14 amino acids. CDR3 amino acids: CASSKGQGGEKLFF. The CDR3 DNA reads TGTGCCAGCAGCAAGGGACAGGGAGGTGAAAAACTGTTTTTT.

This sequence joins TRBV10-3 and TRBJ1-5; 7 bases agree with TRBD1. Germline CDR1 reads ENHRY; CDR2 reads SYGVKD. The CDR3 is 14 amino acids. V shed 10 bases, J shed 5 bases, and the junction held 11 bases outside the gene matches. The CDR3, as DNA: TGTGCCACCGGCCAGACAGGGATCGATCAGCCCCAGCATTTT. It is translated as CATGQTGIDQPQHF.

The V gene is TRBV6-1, the J gene TRBJ1-1; maybe TRBD1 (5 bases). The CDR3 loop spans 16 amino acids. Germline V gene lookup returns CDR1 MNHNS and CDR2 SASEGT. Deletions cut 4 bases from V and 1 base from J, with 16 bases between. The DNA of the CDR3 is TGTGCCAGCAGTGTGAGGCACGGGAGGGGGAACACTGAAGCTTTCTTT. Residues: CASSVRHGRGNTEAFF.

This chain links TRBV6-5 with TRBJ1-4, with 8 bases fitting TRBD1. Germline values: CDR1 MNHEY, CDR2 SVGAGI. This CDR3 contains 14 residues. The J segment lost 8 bases and the V segment lost 5 bases, leaving 7 bases of the junction unmatched. This CDR3 reads CASSPGQEGEKLFF. The CDR3 DNA follows: TGTGCCAGCAGTCCGGGACAGGAAGGAGAAAAACTGTTTTTT.

This sequence joins TRBV4-1 and TRBJ2-1; 9 positions agree with TRBD2. There are 15 residues in the CDR3. Germline CDR1 MGHRA, CDR2 YSYEKL. V trimming: 1 base; J trimming: 4 bases; junction bases outside the gene matches: 2. The CDR3 DNA follows: TGCGCCAGCAGCCAAGGACTAGCGGATTACAATGAGCAGTTCTTC. Translating gives CASSQGLADYNEQFF.

The chain recombines TRBV7-9 with TRBJ2-2, with TRBD1 matching over 10 bases. This CDR3 has 15 amino acids. V lost 7 bases and J lost 3; bases outside the gene matches: 5. Germline CDR1 reads SEHNR; CDR2 reads FQNEAQ (reference sequence). In DNA, the CDR3 is TGTGCCAGCACCCTAGGGACAGGGGACACCGGGGAGCTGTTTTTT. Protein sequence: CASTLGTGDTGELFF.

This clone was observed a single time. V is TRBV6-5 and J is TRBJ2-7; D possibly corresponds to TRBD2 (5 bases). V was pared by 4 bases and J by 3 bases, with 10 bases between. The germline V gene encodes CDR1 MNHEY and CDR2 SVGAGI. This CDR3 is 13 amino acids long. The CDR3 nucleotides are TGTGCCAGCAGTTTAGCGACCCACTACGAGCAGTACTTC. Translation gives CASSLATHYEQYF.

V and J are TRBV28 and TRBJ2-7; 10 bases fit TRBD2. This CDR3 is built from 15 residues. Looked up from germline, CDR1 is MDHEN and CDR2 is SYDVKM. With V trimmed by 3 bases and J by 0 bases, 2 bases remained unmatched. CDR3 sequence reads: CASSFTSGVSYEQYF. The CDR3 DNA follows: TGTGCCAGCAGTTTCACTAGCGGGGTCTCCTACGAGCAGTACTTC.

This clone was counted a single time. The chain has TRBV30 and TRBJ1-4; D is ambiguous. V lost 2 bases to trimming and J lost 8 bases, with 12 bases between them. The germline gives CDR1 GTSNPN, CDR2 SVGIG (reference sequence). The CDR3 covers 13 residues. CDR3 loop: CAWSPGPSEKLFF. The CDR3 nucleotides read TGTGCCTGGAGTCCCGGACCTTCCGAAAAACTGTTTTTT.

The chain is built from TRBV18 and TRBJ1-2; 9 bases align to TRBD1. The CDR3 extends over 16 amino acids. V lost 3 bases, J lost 0 bases, and 5 bases stayed unmatched. Germline CDR1 and CDR2: KGHSH and LQKENI. Written as DNA, the CDR3 is TGTGCCAGCTCACCGGGGACAGGGACTCCTAACTATGGCTACACCTTC. Residues: CASSPGTGTPNYGYTF. Using reference TRBV18 and TRBJ1-2 for the parts outside the CDR3, the full variable domain is NAGVMQNPRHLVRRRGQEARLRCSPMKGHSHVYWYRQLPEEGLKFMVYLQKENIIDESGMPKERFSAEFPKEGPSILRIQQVVRGDSAAYFCASSPGTGTPNYGYTFGSGTRLTVV.